Following are 13 T cell receptor beta chains from one sample sequenced in a study of T-cell memory formation after mild COVID-19 (dated by TCRdb to the early 2020s). Libraries were constructed by 5' RACE. The instrument given in TCRdb is Illumina NovaSeq 6000. TCRdb's own reprocessing of the public reads used fastp at Q25 and MiXCR and kept productive beta chains. Each entry is one CDR3 protein sequence, shown with its most common DNA and genes. For this sample there are roughly 400,000 distinct CDR3 sequences; more than 20% appear just once. The ten most abundant clones make up about 10% of the sample. Sequencing input: PBMCs or a T cell subset sorted from them (not recorded which). The source of these receptors is an adult woman who had mild COVID-19 (a few samples of this study predate the infection). The sample titles of this study are shuffled in the database, so cell type and time point are left out; the donor was told from shared clones.

This chain uses TRBV6-2 or TRBV6-3 with TRBJ2-7; perhaps TRBD1 as D (6 bases). This CDR3 has 13 residues. Germline V gene lookup returns CDR1 MNHEY and CDR2 SVGEGT. With 2 bases removed from V and 5 bases from J, the gap between germline ends came to 10 bases. The CDR3, as DNA: TGTGCCAGCAGTTACCACAGGGCCCACGAGCAGTACTTC. Protein sequence: CASSYHRAHEQYF.

The chain uses TRBV12-3 or TRBV12-4 and TRBJ2-3; 7 positions agree with TRBD2. V was clipped by 7 bases and J by 1 base; unmatched bases: 5. This CDR3 has 14 residues. The CDR3 is CASNPRGGTDTQYF. In nucleotides, the CDR3 is TGTGCCAGCAACCCACGGGGGGGCACAGATACGCAGTATTTT.

A few counts support this clonotype. The V call is TRBV20-1, the J call TRBJ2-7; the D gene is possibly TRBD2 (6 bases). Trimming removed 0 bases at V and 7 bases at J, with 13 bases between. Germline V gene lookup returns CDR1 DFQATT and CDR2 SNEGSKA (reference sequence). CDR3 length: 13 amino acids. Here the CDR3 DNA reads TGCAGTGCTAGAGAATCGGGAGTCGGAGAGCAGTACTTC. This sequence encodes CSARESGVGEQYF.

This clonotype showed up just a few times. This rearrangement joins TRBV12-3 or TRBV12-4 to TRBJ2-5; 7 positions match TRBD2. The CDR3 contains 14 residues. J gave up 5 bases and V 4 bases, and 7 bases lay outside the gene matches. The CDR3 DNA follows: TGTGCCAGCAGTTCCGGGGGGAATATCGAGACCCAGTACTTC. This encodes CASSSGGNIETQYF.

A few counts support this clonotype. The gene calls are TRBV7-2 and TRBJ2-1; unclear D gene. Per germline, CDR1 SGHTA and CDR2 FQGNSA. CDR3 length equals 15 residues. Trimming took off 1 base at V and 3 bases at J, with 10 bases between the two ends. In DNA form, the CDR3 reads TGTGCCAGCAGCTTAGGCAGAGCCGGCTACAATGAGCAGTTCTTC. Amino acids: CASSLGRAGYNEQFF.

This chain links TRBV7-9 with TRBJ2-5; D may be TRBD1 (6 bases). V shed 5 bases and J shed 3 bases, with 7 bases lying between them. Germline V gene sequence: CDR1 SEHNR, CDR2 FQNEAQ (reference sequence). The CDR3 has 12 amino acids. This CDR3 is CASSGQKETQYF. The CDR3 DNA sequence: TGTGCCAGCAGCGGACAGAAAGAGACCCAGTACTTC.

This clonotype was found a few times. V gene TRBV7-3 combines with J gene TRBJ2-1, with 10 bases identical to TRBD2. Losses at the gene ends were 4 bases for V and 7 bases for J; bases not matched to a gene: 10. The germline V gene encodes CDR1 SGHTA and CDR2 FQGTGA. The CDR3 runs to 16 residues. CDR3 in DNA: TGTGCCAGCAGCTCTGTAGCGGGGGGAAGTCTTAATGAGCAGTTCTTC. As protein: CASSSVAGGSLNEQFF.

This chain uses TRBV12-5 with TRBJ1-5; D gene ambiguous. Trimming stripped 8 bases from V and 2 bases from J, with 10 bases between. CDR1 is LGHNT, CDR2 FRNRAP, per germline. The CDR3 contains 13 residues. CDR3 bases: TGTGCTAGTCGGGAGGGTGGCAATCAGCCCCAGCATTTT. Its protein is CASREGGNQPQHF.

V gene TRBV12-3 or TRBV12-4 combines with J gene TRBJ1-5, with D hard to call. The CDR3 has 15 residues. Trimming took off 3 bases at V and 3 bases at J, with 12 bases between the two ends. The CDR3 protein is CASSLRTAINQPQHF. As DNA, the CDR3 is TGTGCCAGCAGTTTGCGGACTGCCATCAATCAGCCCCAGCATTTT.

Here the CDR3 reads CASRPRGGLENTGELFF. The CDR3 DNA reads TGCGCCAGCAGACCGAGGGGGGGACTAGAAAACACCGGGGAGCTGTTTTTT. The chain joins TRBV5-1 to TRBJ2-2, with TRBD2 identical over 8 bases. This CDR3 region has 17 residues. The V segment lost 5 bases and the J segment 2 bases; nucleotides outside the gene matches: 11. Per germline, CDR1 SGHRS and CDR2 YFSETQ.

This clonotype was seen at least ten times. The chain couples TRBV5-4 to TRBJ2-3, with D possibly being TRBD2 (7 bases). Trimming removed 4 bases at V and 0 bases at J, with 18 bases between. Germline V lookup: CDR1 SGHNT, CDR2 YYREEE (reference sequence). The CDR3 contains 17 residues. CDR3 amino acids: CASSGPGGASSTDTQYF. CDR3 nucleotide sequence: TGTGCCAGCAGCGGACCGGGGGGCGCCTCTAGCACAGATACGCAGTATTTT.

V usage is TRBV20-1 and J usage is TRBJ1-2; D gene uncertain. Germline-derived CDR1 and CDR2 are DFQATT and SNEGSKA (reference sequence). V lost 1 base, J lost 0 bases, and 12 bases lay in between. This CDR3 is 15 amino acids long. The DNA of the CDR3 is TGCAGTGCTAGAGTCTGGACCGAATCTAACTATGGCTACACCTTC. This gives the protein CSARVWTESNYGYTF.

This chain connects TRBV6-2 or TRBV6-3 to TRBJ2-7; 7 bases match TRBD2. The CDR3 runs to 15 residues. V was clipped by 4 bases and J by 0 bases; unmatched bases: 6. Per germline, CDR1 MNHEY and CDR2 SVGEGT. CDR3 sequence: CASSSTSRPSYEQYF. The CDR3 nucleotides read TGTGCCAGCAGTTCGACTAGCAGACCCTCCTACGAGCAGTACTTC.